The T cell receptor (beta chain) under discussion was sequenced for a study of beta chain features in type 1 diabetes. The investigators reverse transcribed all of the isolated RNA, so they sequenced expressed TCRB transcripts. Libraries were prepared by immunoSEQ multiplex PCR; TCRdb keeps only in-frame clonotypes and omits some of them. Seen here are just under 150,000 clones, 13% observed once, and the top ten hold roughly 1.4%. V dropped 0 bases and J dropped 2 bases, with 0 bases sitting between them. Germline V CDR1 and CDR2: SGHDT, YYEEEE. This CDR3 is 12 amino acids long. Whole-study results and caveats: For Type 1 diabetes patients, all four CD4+ subsets carried TCRB CDR3s that were moderately but significantly shorter.

Concerning this clone: As yet, its antigen is unknown.

This sequence originates from a man aged 18 to 29 with type 1 diabetes. Sequencing was done on a sample of central memory CD4+ T cells from blood. This chain uses TRBV5-6 with TRBJ1-5; D remains unclear. DNA for the CDR3: TGTGCCAGCAGCTTGGGCAATCAGCCCCAGCATTTT. Amino acid sequence: CASSLGNQPQHF.